One and the same sample provided the 18 T cell receptor beta chains below, sequenced in a study of beta chain features in type 1 diabetes. General observations from the study: When Type 1 diabetes patients were examined, their TCRB CDR3s proved moderately but significantly shorter in all four CD4+ subsets.

For these receptors, no antigen is known. The entirety of the isolated RNA underwent reverse transcription, so expressed TCRB transcripts were sequenced. Profiling relied on immunoSEQ multiplex PCR, and the TCRdb table lists in-frame clones only, not all of them. The table records around 170,000 clones, 9% to 10% of them present only once. Sequencing was performed on central memory CD4+ T cells from blood. The receptors come from a woman aged 25 to 45 with type 1 diabetes.

The chain is built from TRBV25-1 and TRBJ2-1; no clear D. CDR1 is MGHDK and CDR2 is SYGVNS in the germline V gene. The germline V and J ends were trimmed by 3 bases and 7 bases, with 13 bases remaining between them. The CDR3 is 14 residues long. The CDR3 DNA is TGTGCCAGCAGTGACGTAAACAGTAGGAATGAGCAGTTCTTC. Translation: CASSDVNSRNEQFF.

This clone was seen a handful of times. The chain recombines TRBV18 with TRBJ2-2; TRBD2 agrees at 11 bases. The J segment lost 4 bases and the V segment lost 4 bases, leaving 5 bases of the junction unmatched. Germline CDR1 reads KGHSH; CDR2 reads LQKENI. The CDR3 sequence is 16 residues long. Here the CDR3 reads CASSHSGTSGTGELFF. The CDR3 DNA sequence: TGTGCCAGCTCACACTCCGGGACTAGCGGCACCGGGGAGCTGTTTTTT.

V usage is TRBV6-5 and J usage is TRBJ2-4; D gene unclear. This CDR3 contains 13 residues. Germline V gene lookup returns CDR1 MNHEY and CDR2 SVGAGI. Trimming removed 2 bases from V and 5 bases from J, with 7 bases in between. CDR3 in DNA: TGTGCCAGCAGTTACGGCGGTGAAAACATTCAGTACTTC. Its translation: CASSYGGENIQYF.

This clone was recorded at least ten times. The DNA of the CDR3 is TGCAGCGTGTCCAAGGCGGGAGGGCCCAACGAGCAGTACTTC. It translates to CSVSKAGGPNEQYF. The rearrangement links TRBV29-1 to TRBJ2-7; 9 nucleotides agree with TRBD2. CDR1 SQVTM and CDR2 ANQGSEA come from the germline V gene. V trimming: 6 bases; J trimming: 5 bases; junction bases outside the gene matches: 11. This CDR3 spans 14 amino acids.

DNA of the CDR3: TGTGCCAGCTTAAAGGACAGCTCATTGTACCAAGAGACCCAGTACTTC. This sequence encodes CASLKDSSLYQETQYF. This chain joins TRBV27 and TRBJ2-5; possibly TRBD1 for D (6 bases). The CDR3 has 16 residues. Germline V gene data show CDR1 as MNHEY and CDR2 as SMNVEV (reference sequence). V lost 8 bases and J 0 bases, leaving 19 bases between the germline ends.

This clone was picked up a small number of times. The chain employs TRBV30 and TRBJ2-1, with D possibly being TRBD1 (6 bases). V lost 5 bases, J lost 11 bases, and 13 bases lay in between. Germline V gene lookup returns CDR1 GTSNPN and CDR2 SVGIG (reference sequence). This CDR3 comprises 11 residues. CDR3 sequence: CAWGEQGKQFF. The CDR3 nucleotides read TGTGCCTGGGGGGAACAGGGAAAGCAGTTCTTC.

This clone was seen a handful of times. The rearrangement links TRBV6-5 to TRBJ2-2, with 8 bases fitting TRBD2. The CDR3 has 15 residues. The trim removed 7 bases at V and 3 bases at J, leaving 7 bases unmatched. The V gene's germline CDR1 is MNHEY and CDR2 SVGAGI. The CDR3 coding sequence is TGTGCCAGCATCGGGAGGGCCTTGGACACCGGGGAGCTGTTTTTT. This gives the protein CASIGRALDTGELFF.

DNA of the CDR3: TGCAGCGCAAGAGAGGATGAGCAGTTCTTC. Protein: CSAREDEQFF. The rearrangement joins TRBV29-1 to TRBJ2-1, with D uncertain. CDR3 length equals 10 residues. Germline CDR1 is SQVTM and CDR2 is ANQGSEA. Deletions cut 7 bases from V and 8 bases from J, with 9 bases between.

Comments on this clone: This sequence may be a read error, since a much larger clone differs from it by one base. The J gene is TRBJ1-4, the V gene TRBV5-6; 7 bases line up with TRBD1. The CDR3 runs 14 residues. Germline V gene sequence: CDR1 SGHDT, CDR2 YYEEEE. Losses at the gene ends were 4 bases for V and 2 bases for J; bases not matched to a gene: 2. CDR3 residues: CASSLTGTNEKLFF. For the CDR3, the DNA is TGTGCCAGCAGCCTGACAGGGACTAATGAAAAACTGTTTTTT.

V is TRBV7-9 and J is TRBJ2-3; possible D gene TRBD2, 5 bases. V lost 5 bases and J 2 bases, leaving 17 bases between the germline ends. CDR1 SEHNR and CDR2 FQNEAQ come from the germline V gene (reference sequence). CDR3 length: 16 residues. The CDR3 sequence is CASSRSGIGLTDTQYF. CDR3 sequence (DNA): TGTGCCAGCAGCCGATCCGGGATTGGGCTCACAGATACGCAGTATTTT.

The chain uses TRBV5-6 and TRBJ2-5; 7 nucleotides align to TRBD1. The CDR3 is 15 residues long. CDR1 SGHDT and CDR2 YYEEEE come from the germline V gene. Trimming took 3 bases from V and 5 from J; bases not matched to a gene: 10. In nucleotides, the CDR3 is TGTGCCAGCAGCTCGCCGACAGGGATGGGGGAGACCCAGTACTTC. This gives the protein CASSSPTGMGETQYF.

The chain combines TRBV18 with TRBJ2-1, with 7 nucleotides matching TRBD2. Germline V lookup: CDR1 KGHSH, CDR2 LQKENI. This CDR3 is built from 16 residues. The V and J ends lost 2 bases and 0 bases, in that order; junction bases with no gene match: 4. The CDR3, as DNA: TGTGCCAGCTCACCAGGTAGCGGGTTCTCCTACAATGAGCAGTTCTTC. It encodes CASSPGSGFSYNEQFF. The full variable domain, in which reference TRBV18 and TRBJ2-1 provide the parts outside the CDR3, is NAGVMQNPRHLVRRRGQEARLRCSPMKGHSHVYWYRQLPEEGLKFMVYLQKENIIDESGMPKERFSAEFPKEGPSILRIQQVVRGDSAAYFCASSPGSGFSYNEQFFGPGTRLTVL.

The chain carries TRBV9 and TRBJ2-7; tentatively, D is TRBD2 (5 bases). The V end lost 0 bases, the J end lost 2 bases, and 9 bases lay between the germline ends. The CDR3 is made up of 14 amino acids. Germline V lookup: CDR1 SGDLS, CDR2 YYNGEE. CDR3 amino acids: CASSVGPSTYEQYF. CDR3 DNA: TGTGCCAGCAGCGTAGGTCCTAGCACCTACGAGCAGTACTTC.

This clone came up a few times. V gene TRBV5-6 combines with J gene TRBJ1-2, with D tentatively TRBD1 (5 bases). The CDR3 contains 15 residues. Trimming took off 0 bases at V and 1 base at J, with 10 bases between the two ends. Germline V gives CDR1 SGHDT, CDR2 YYEEEE. CDR3 DNA: TGTGCCAGCAGCTTGGATATAGGGGTTAACTATGGCTACACCTTC. Residues: CASSLDIGVNYGYTF.

This chain connects TRBV10-3 to TRBJ2-2; D is uncertain. The germline gives CDR1 ENHRY, CDR2 SYGVKD. The CDR3 spans 11 residues. The V and J ends lost 8 bases and 2 bases respectively, with 3 bases between them. The CDR3 spells CAIGNTGELFF. As DNA, the CDR3 is TGTGCCATCGGCAACACCGGGGAGCTGTTTTTT.

This clone was picked up a small number of times. The rearrangement joins TRBV11-1 to TRBJ2-1, with 9 bases matching TRBD2. The germline CDR1 and CDR2 sequences are SGHAT and FQDESV (reference sequence). This CDR3 contains 16 residues. The trim removed 5 bases at V and 4 bases at J, leaving 9 bases unmatched. For the CDR3, the DNA is TGTGCCAGCAGCGAAATGACTAGCGGAAGGTACAATGAGCAGTTCTTC. Amino acid sequence: CASSEMTSGRYNEQFF. Based on the CDR3 plus reference TRBV11-1 and TRBJ2-1, the full variable domain is EAEVAQSPRYKITEKSQAVAFWCDPISGHATLYWYRQILGQGPELLVQFQDESVVDDSQLPKDRFSAERLKGVDSTLKIQPAELGDSAMYLCASSEMTSGRYNEQFFGPGTRLTVL.

The chain uses TRBV28 and TRBJ2-5; TRBD2 might be the D (5 bases). CDR3 length equals 15 residues. Germline lookup yields CDR1 MDHEN and CDR2 SYDVKM. With 5 bases removed from V and 4 bases from J, the gap between germline ends came to 17 bases. CDR3 coding DNA: TGTGCCAGCAGTATTTACGGCCCCGCGGGAGAGACCCAGTACTTC. It is translated as CASSIYGPAGETQYF.

About this clone: At one end the junction does not follow the germline gene, possibly because of a read error. This CDR3 is CASSEAGSGWTQYF. The CDR3 DNA reads TGTGCCAGCAGCGAAGCCGGGAGTGGGTGGACCCAGTACTTC. The chain joins TRBV2 to TRBJ2-5, with a tentative D call TRBD2 (6 bases). CDR1 SNHLY and CDR2 FYNNEI come from the germline V gene. This CDR3 is 14 amino acids long.